A single sample gave rise to the 29 T cell receptor beta chains below, sequenced in a study of OX40 agonist ivuxolimab in advanced cancers. Profiled with immunoSEQ multiplex PCR; TCRdb holds only in-frame clones, not every one. The repertoire holds 90,000 or so clones, with roughly 90% as singletons. This sample comprised CD4+ or CD8+ T cells sorted from blood, obtained in a trial of the OX40 agonist ivuxolimab. The receptors derive from an adult with an advanced solid tumor such as melanoma, head and neck, liver or kidney cancer.

The chain links TRBV4-1 to TRBJ2-7; unclear D gene. Germline lookup yields CDR1 MGHRA and CDR2 YSYEKL. The V end lost 0 bases, the J end lost 1 base, and 13 bases lay between the germline ends. The CDR3 sequence is 16 residues long. The CDR3 nucleotides are TGCGCCAGCAGCCAAGATTGGGTCGGACCTTCCTACGAGCAGTACTTC. Its protein is CASSQDWVGPSYEQYF.

The CDR3 DNA reads as TGCGCCAGCAGTGCCAGGGCCGAGAACACTGAAGCTTTCTTT. This sequence encodes CASSARAENTEAFF. The gene calls are TRBV10-1 and TRBJ1-1; possibly TRBD1 for D (5 bases). Looked up from germline, CDR1 is WNHNN and CDR2 is SYGVQD (reference sequence). The V end was cut by 4 bases, the J end by 1 base, with 10 bases between. This CDR3 spans 14 amino acids.

The V and J genes are TRBV10-2 and TRBJ2-5; no clear D gene. Looked up from germline, CDR1 is WSHSY and CDR2 is SAAADI. V was cut by 5 bases and J by 3 bases, with 13 bases left in between. The CDR3 runs 14 residues. CDR3 coding DNA: TGCGCCAGCAGTTTGTTGGGGTTTAAAGAGACCCAGTACTTC. This translates into CASSLLGFKETQYF.

The chain couples TRBV6-4 to TRBJ2-5, with 9 bases fitting TRBD1. Losses at the gene ends were 9 bases for V and 5 bases for J; bases not matched to a gene: 10. There are 14 residues in the CDR3. Germline V gives CDR1 MRHNA, CDR2 SNTAGT. The CDR3 DNA reads TGTGCCAGAGCCGGGACAGGGATAGGGGAGACCCAGTACTTC. Protein sequence: CARAGTGIGETQYF.

This chain connects TRBV19 to TRBJ2-3; D assignment may be TRBD1 or TRBD2 (5 bases each). V was clipped by 6 bases and J by 8 bases, with 24 bases between them. CDR3 length: 16 amino acids. Per the germline V gene, CDR1 is LNHDA and CDR2 is SQIVND (reference sequence). The CDR3 region is CASRSHRDDKIGTQYF. The CDR3 DNA sequence: TGTGCCAGTAGGTCCCACCGGGACGATAAGATAGGTACGCAGTATTTT.

This sequence joins TRBV7-2 and TRBJ1-5, with D perhaps TRBD1 (6 bases). This CDR3 is 14 amino acids long. In germline, CDR1 is SGHTA, CDR2 FQGNSA. Trimming removed 4 bases from V and 3 bases from J, with 10 bases in between. The CDR3 reads CASSSYRDNQPQHF. The CDR3 coding sequence is TGTGCCAGCAGCTCTTACAGGGACAATCAGCCCCAGCATTTT. Together with reference TRBV7-2 and TRBJ1-5, the CDR3 gives the full variable domain: GAGVSQSPSNKVTEKGKDVELRCDPISGHTALYWYRQSLGQGLEFLIYFQGNSAPDKSGLPSDRFSAERTGGSVSTLTIQRTQQEDSAVYLCASSSYRDNQPQHFGDGTRLSIL.

The genes are TRBV29-1 and TRBJ2-1; D might be TRBD1 (6 bases). The germline V and J ends were trimmed by 2 bases and 6 bases, with 14 bases remaining between them. The CDR3 consists of 14 residues. Looked up from germline, CDR1 is SQVTM and CDR2 is ANQGSEA. For the CDR3, the DNA is TGCAGCGTTGAAAGGGCAGGGGTTGGCAATGAGCAGTTCTTC. Amino acid sequence: CSVERAGVGNEQFF.

The chain couples TRBV27 to TRBJ1-1; D is undetermined. CDR1 MNHEY and CDR2 SMNVEV come from the germline V gene (reference sequence). The CDR3 sequence is 15 residues long. The V and J ends lost 5 bases and 0 bases respectively, with 13 bases between them. For the CDR3, the DNA is TGTGCCAGCAGTCCACTACAAGTAGTGAACACTGAAGCTTTCTTT. It codes for CASSPLQVVNTEAFF.

The chain carries TRBV15 and TRBJ1-4, with a possible D match to TRBD1 (5 bases). This CDR3 spans 15 amino acids. Looked up from germline, CDR1 is LNHNV and CDR2 is YYDKDF (reference sequence). Trimming took off 3 bases at V and 2 bases at J, with 10 bases between the two ends. CDR3 sequence reads: CATSRQRGTNEKLFF. In nucleotides, the CDR3 is TGTGCCACCAGCAGGCAACGGGGGACTAATGAAAAACTGTTTTTT.

The chain recombines TRBV6-5 with TRBJ2-2, with a weak D call TRBD2 (5 bases). V was cut by 6 bases and J by 5 bases, with 7 bases left in between. From germline, CDR1 is MNHEY and CDR2 SVGAGI. CDR3 length equals 12 residues. CDR3 nucleotides: TGTGCCAGCAGACTAGGAACCGGGGAGCTGTTTTTT. Protein: CASRLGTGELFF.

The rearrangement links TRBV30 to TRBJ1-4, with 7 positions matching TRBD1. This CDR3 comprises 14 residues. The junction had 4 bases not matched to a gene; V was cut back by 1 base and J by 5 bases. Germline CDR1 reads GTSNPN; CDR2 reads SVGIG (reference sequence). The CDR3 here is CAWSGQGGNEKLFF. The CDR3, as DNA: TGTGCCTGGAGTGGACAGGGTGGGAATGAAAAACTGTTTTTT.

The V call is TRBV25-1, the J call TRBJ2-7; D is unresolved. The CDR3 has 13 amino acids. Germline CDR1 is MGHDK and CDR2 is SYGVNS. Trimming cost V 3 bases and J 10 bases, with 16 bases left between them. The CDR3 sequence: CASSDRPSSNQYF. DNA for the CDR3: TGTGCCAGCAGTGATCGACCCTCGAGCAACCAGTACTTC.

A few counts support this clone. This chain links TRBV28 with TRBJ1-4, with 8 bases that match TRBD1. Germline CDR1 and CDR2: MDHEN and SYDVKM. Unmatched junction bases numbered 6, after V lost 7 bases and J lost 8 bases. CDR3 length equals 13 residues. CDR3 sequence: CASTDRVREKLFF. The CDR3 nucleotides read TGTGCCAGCACGGACAGGGTGCGGGAAAAACTGTTTTTT.

The V gene is TRBV7-9, the J gene TRBJ1-4; 7 positions agree with TRBD1. The CDR3 totals 17 residues. V was clipped by 5 bases and J by 1 base; unmatched bases: 10. CDR1 SEHNR and CDR2 FQNEAQ come from the germline V gene (reference sequence). The CDR3 sequence: CASSAGGYRGTNEKLFF. The CDR3 nucleotides are TGTGCCAGCAGCGCGGGGGGATACAGGGGAACTAATGAAAAACTGTTTTTT.

The rearrangement joins TRBV19 to TRBJ1-2; no clear D. V lost 3 bases and J 6 bases, leaving 11 bases between the germline ends. CDR3 length: 13 amino acids. Germline V gives CDR1 LNHDA, CDR2 SQIVND (reference sequence). CDR3 sequence reads: CASSMGEGDGYTF. The CDR3 coding sequence is TGTGCCAGTAGTATGGGTGAGGGAGATGGCTACACCTTC.

V gene TRBV18 combines with J gene TRBJ1-1; D is uncertain. CDR3 length: 12 residues. Deletions cut 0 bases from V and 6 bases from J, with 5 bases between. CDR1 and CDR2 (germline): KGHSH, LQKENI. The CDR3 nucleotides are TGTGCCAGCTCACCACCAGGGCCTGAAGCTTTCTTT. It translates to CASSPPGPEAFF.

The CDR3 coding sequence is TGTGCCACCAGTTCGGGTGGGGGTGATACCTCCTACGAGCAGTACTTC. As protein: CATSSGGGDTSYEQYF. The genes are TRBV15 and TRBJ2-7; D is tentatively TRBD1 or TRBD2 (5 bases each). This CDR3 is built from 16 residues. V gave up 6 bases and J gave up 0 bases, with 18 bases separating them. The V gene's germline CDR1 is LNHNV and CDR2 YYDKDF (reference sequence).

The chain combines TRBV15 with TRBJ1-5; TRBD1 might be the D (5 bases). CDR3 size: 17 residues. CDR1 LNHNV and CDR2 YYDKDF come from the germline V gene (reference sequence). V was clipped by 3 bases and J by 0 bases, with 15 bases between them. The CDR3 DNA reads TGTGCCACCAGCAGGGGTGGGGGGGAGTATAGCAATCAGCCCCAGCATTTT. Translation: CATSRGGGEYSNQPQHF.

The V and J genes are TRBV7-6 and TRBJ1-4; 7 bases map to TRBD1. This CDR3 is built from 16 residues. After removal of 5 bases from V and 7 bases from J, the junction contained 13 bases not matched to a gene. Germline values: CDR1 SGHVS, CDR2 FNYEAQ. The DNA of the CDR3 is TGTGCCAGCAGCCTAGGTCCCAGGGGGGGAAGTGAAAAACTGTTTTTT. This gives the protein CASSLGPRGGSEKLFF.

The V and J genes are TRBV10-3 and TRBJ2-6; possible D gene TRBD1, 6 bases. The germline V gene has CDR1 ENHRY and CDR2 SYGVKD. The CDR3 runs 17 residues. The V gene lost 2 bases and the J gene lost 2 bases, with 13 bases spanning the gap. The CDR3 region has the DNA TGTGCCATCAGTGAGGCAGGGGTGATTCCTGGGGCCAACGTCCTGACTTTC. Translating gives CAISEAGVIPGANVLTF.

V is TRBV27 and J is TRBJ2-1, with 12 nucleotides matching TRBD2. This CDR3 is built from 15 residues. V lost 7 bases and J lost 6; bases outside the gene matches: 7. Germline V gene data show CDR1 as MNHEY and CDR2 as SMNVEV (reference sequence). CDR3 DNA sequence: TGTGCCAGCAAGTTGACTAGCGGGGGAACCAATGAGCAGTTCTTC. This translates into CASKLTSGGTNEQFF.

This sequence joins TRBV5-1 and TRBJ2-1; 8 positions agree with TRBD1. The V gene's germline CDR1 is SGHRS and CDR2 YFSETQ. J gave up 10 bases and V 2 bases, and 5 bases lay outside the gene matches. The CDR3 is made up of 13 amino acids. As DNA, the CDR3 is TGCGCCAGCAGCTTTCCACAGGGGGTGGAGCAGTTCTTC. It specifies CASSFPQGVEQFF.

A note on this clone: At one of its ends the junction is not consistent with the germline gene, which may arise from a read error. The CDR3 DNA reads TGCACCGTTAGGACGGGGGAATTGGCTGAAGCTTTCTTT. This translates into CTVRTGELAEAFF. The chain employs TRBV29-1 and TRBJ1-1, with D maybe TRBD1 (5 bases). The CDR3 covers 13 residues. CDR1 is SQVTM and CDR2 is ANQGSEA in the germline V gene.

Written as DNA, the CDR3 is TGTGCCAGCAGCTTAGCGAACAACATGAACACTGAAGCTTTCTTT. It translates to CASSLANNMNTEAFF. The chain recombines TRBV7-8 with TRBJ1-1; D gene unclear. The CDR3 has 15 residues. The germline CDR1 and CDR2 sequences are SGHVS and FQNEAQ. V was pared by 0 bases and J by 0 bases, with 8 bases between.

J is TRBJ2-7 and V is TRBV5-1, with TRBD2 matching 8 bases. J was trimmed by 1 base and V by 7 bases; bases with no gene match: 10. Germline V lookup: CDR1 SGHRS, CDR2 YFSETQ. This CDR3 contains 15 residues. Here the CDR3 DNA reads TGCGCCAGCCGGGAGGGGGGGAGCCTATCCTACGAGCAGTACTTC. Encoded protein: CASREGGSLSYEQYF.

CDR3: CAISRSAVTDTQYF. Written as DNA, the CDR3 is TGTGCCATCAGTAGGTCAGCGGTCACAGATACGCAGTATTTT. This rearrangement joins TRBV10-3 to TRBJ2-3, with D maybe TRBD2 (5 bases). V lost 5 bases and J lost 2, with 11 bases in between. This CDR3 region has 14 residues. Germline CDR1 and CDR2: ENHRY and SYGVKD.

J is TRBJ2-1 and V is TRBV5-1, with TRBD2 identical over 7 bases. The CDR3 contains 19 residues. V was clipped by 4 bases and J by 4 bases; unmatched bases: 20. The V gene's germline CDR1 is SGHRS and CDR2 YFSETQ. CDR3 nucleotide sequence: TGCGCCAGCAGCACGGGACCCGGGGGGAGGCCCTCGGAATACAATGAGCAGTTCTTC. It codes for CASSTGPGGRPSEYNEQFF.

CDR3 coding DNA: TGTGCCAGCAGTTTAGGGTCATTTGAAGCTTTCTTT. This translates into CASSLGSFEAFF. The V and J genes are TRBV28 and TRBJ1-1, with no clear D. The V gene lost 2 bases and the J gene lost 7 bases, with 8 bases spanning the gap. The germline CDR1 and CDR2 sequences are MDHEN and SYDVKM. The length of the CDR3 is 12 residues.

The chain recombines TRBV28 with TRBJ2-5, with 8 positions matching TRBD2. CDR3 length equals 14 residues. The germline V gene has CDR1 MDHEN and CDR2 SYDVKM. Trimming took 6 bases from V and 5 from J; bases not matched to a gene: 8. CDR3 DNA sequence: TGTGCCAGCAGCCCGGGGGGGTCCCGGGAGACCCAGTACTTC. This translates into CASSPGGSRETQYF.